There are a few counts of the clone carrying this T cell receptor (beta chain). V dropped 3 bases and J dropped 4; count of bases not matched to a gene: 7. Germline V CDR1 and CDR2: KGHDR, SFDVKD. CDR3 length: 16 residues. The entry originates in a study of T cells after yellow fever vaccination. TCRdb re-called the 5' RACE reads through MiXCR, storing one row per CDR3 protein. Among over 65,000 distinct CDR3 sequences listed, roughly 14% were seen once. The receptor was isolated from a man aged 18 to 30 who received the YFV17D yellow fever vaccine. The J gene is TRBJ1-5, the V gene TRBV24-1; 8 bases map to TRBD1. Sequences were derived from CD8+ T cells not binding an NS4B(214-222) dextramer, sorted from PBMCs, sampled about 20 days after the first yellow fever vaccination. CDR3 loop: CATSDEGQAVNQPQHF. CDR3 DNA: TGTGCCACCAGTGATGAGGGACAGGCCGTGAATCAGCCCCAGCATTTT.